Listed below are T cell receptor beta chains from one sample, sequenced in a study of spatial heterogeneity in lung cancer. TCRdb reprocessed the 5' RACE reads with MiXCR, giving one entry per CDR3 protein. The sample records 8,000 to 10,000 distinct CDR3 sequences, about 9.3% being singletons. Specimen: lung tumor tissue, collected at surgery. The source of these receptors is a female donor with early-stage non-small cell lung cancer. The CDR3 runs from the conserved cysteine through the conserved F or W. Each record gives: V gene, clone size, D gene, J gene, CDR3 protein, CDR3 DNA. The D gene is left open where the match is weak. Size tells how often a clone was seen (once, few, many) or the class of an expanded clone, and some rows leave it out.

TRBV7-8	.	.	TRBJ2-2	CASSPRQWSFPGELFF	TGTGCCAGCAGCCCCCGACAGTGGTCTTTTCCCGGGGAGCTGTTTTTT
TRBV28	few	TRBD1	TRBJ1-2	CASSRGGTYGYTF	TGTGCCAGCAGCAGGGGGGGTACCTATGGCTACACCTTC
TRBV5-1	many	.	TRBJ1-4	CASSLAGNNEKLFF	TGCGCCAGCAGCTTGGCCGGGAATAATGAAAAACTGTTTTTT
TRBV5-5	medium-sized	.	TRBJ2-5	CASSRRSQETQYF	TGTGCCAGCAGCCGGAGGTCCCAAGAGACCCAGTACTTC
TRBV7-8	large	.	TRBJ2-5	CASSLAGSRVEETQYF	TGTGCCAGCAGCTTAGCCGGGTCCAGGGTGGAAGAGACCCAGTACTTC
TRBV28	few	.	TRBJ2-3	CASSLRADTQYF	TGTGCCAGCAGTTTGAGGGCAGATACGCAGTATTTT
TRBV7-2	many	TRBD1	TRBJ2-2	CASSTGQITGELFF	TGTGCCAGCAGCACGGGACAGATAACCGGGGAGCTGTTTTTT
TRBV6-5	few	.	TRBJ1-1	CASSYSWAAGSEAFF	TGTGCCAGCAGTTATTCTTGGGCCGCAGGGTCTGAAGCTTTCTTT
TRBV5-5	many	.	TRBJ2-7	CASSTESYEQYF	TGTGCCAGCAGTACTGAGTCCTACGAGCAGTACTTC
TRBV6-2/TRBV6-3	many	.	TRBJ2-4	CASSPDTTAKNIQYF	TGTGCCAGCAGTCCCGACACAACCGCCAAAAACATTCAGTACTTC
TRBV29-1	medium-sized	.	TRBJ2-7	CSVVAGLYEQYF	TGCAGCGTTGTGGCAGGGCTCTACGAGCAGTACTTC
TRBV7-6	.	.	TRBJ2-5	CASSLLLAGTTQETQYF	TGTGCCAGCAGCTTACTTCTGGCAGGGACCACGCAAGAGACCCAGTACTTC
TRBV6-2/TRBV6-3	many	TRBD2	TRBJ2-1	CASSYSHSGLASNNEQFF	TGTGCCAGCAGTTATAGCCACTCGGGACTAGCCTCCAACAATGAGCAGTTCTTC
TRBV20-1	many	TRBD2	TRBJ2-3	CSAESGGPIDTQYF	TGCAGTGCCGAAAGCGGGGGGCCGATAGATACGCAGTATTTT
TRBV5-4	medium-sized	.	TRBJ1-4	CASSLDGTNEKLFF	TGTGCCAGCAGCTTGGATGGAACTAATGAAAAACTGTTTTTT
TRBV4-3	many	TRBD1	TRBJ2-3	CASSPGQTGVADTQYF	TGCGCCAGCAGCCCTGGCCAGACAGGGGTGGCGGATACGCAGTATTTT